This T cell receptor beta chain was captured by sequencing in a study of post-analysis software for immune sequencing data. The length of the CDR3 is 14 residues. V was trimmed by 3 bases and J by 4 bases, leaving 12 bases between them. The study's findings and limits: Controls showed lower frequencies than patients for roughly five TRBV segments, and TRBV5-6, TRBV5-1 and TRBV20-1 were among these.

The authors incorporated unique molecular identifiers into the TCR beta cDNA libraries. TCRdb called the PCR reads again in MiXCR, with one record for every CDR3 protein. The sample holds 350,000 to 500,000 distinct CDR3 sequences, approximately 39% seen once. This clonotype was recorded only once. Its antigen is unknown. The clonotype comes from a girl under 10 years old with multiple sclerosis. Sequenced: blood. The V and J genes are TRBV12-3 or TRBV12-4 and TRBJ1-2; tentatively, D is TRBD1 (6 bases). Here the CDR3 reads CASSLQGTRYGYTF. The CDR3 DNA follows: TGTGCCAGCAGTTTGCAGGGGACCCGCTATGGCTACACCTTC.